This T cell receptor (beta chain) was profiled in a study of blood T cell repertoires in COVID-19. Study-level information: There were acute and convalescent COVID-19 samples, and they came from the United States, Italy and Spain. PBMCs, B-cell-depleted T cells, or T cells provided the cDNA or gDNA that made up the material.

The CDR3 is 15 residues long. Germline-derived CDR1 and CDR2 are SGHNT and YYREEE (reference sequence). Trimming pared 2 bases from V and 5 bases from J, leaving 15 bases between. As originally analysed: Amplification of reference gene primers was used by the study to estimate nucleated cell counts. The repertoire was sequenced with immunoSEQ multiplex PCR; TCRdb's copy has only in-frame clones and lacks some. V, J and clone size are taken as reported in that table, and D and trimming were inferred from the DNA itself. The table has over 90,000 clones, about 80% seen once. This rearrangement joins TRBV5-4 to TRBJ2-3, with D possibly being TRBD2 (6 bases). Source material: peripheral blood. The clonotype comes from a human donor in a cohort sampled during active or convalescent COVID-19. The CDR3 spells CASSLRDLGEDTQYF. CDR3 DNA sequence: TGTGCCAGCAGCTTAAGGGACTTGGGGGAAGATACGCAGTATTTT.